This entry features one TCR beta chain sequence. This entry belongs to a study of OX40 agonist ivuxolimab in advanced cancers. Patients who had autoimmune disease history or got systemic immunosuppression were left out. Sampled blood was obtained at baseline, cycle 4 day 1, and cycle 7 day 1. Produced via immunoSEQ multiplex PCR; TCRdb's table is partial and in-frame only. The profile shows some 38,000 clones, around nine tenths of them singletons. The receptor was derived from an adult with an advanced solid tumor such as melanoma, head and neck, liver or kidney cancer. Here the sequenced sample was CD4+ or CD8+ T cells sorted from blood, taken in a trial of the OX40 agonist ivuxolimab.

The CDR3 region has the DNA TGTGCCAGAAGACAGGGATTATCAGATACGCAGTATTTT. Amino acids: CARRQGLSDTQYF. The chain combines TRBV2 with TRBJ2-3; 7 positions agree with TRBD1. V was pared by 9 bases and J by 4 bases, with 7 bases of the junction left unmatched. CDR1 and CDR2 (germline): SNHLY, FYNNEI. The CDR3 extends over 13 amino acids.